This TCR beta chain was recorded in a study of T cell repertoires in cytomegalovirus infection. Trimming took 2 bases from V and 6 from J; bases not matched to a gene: 10. The germline gives CDR1 SGHVS, CDR2 FNYEAQ. This CDR3 has 17 amino acids. As for this clonotype: Its antigen remains unidentified.

TCRdb redid the calling of the reads with MiXCR, one entry per CDR3 protein. The sample has 95,000 to 150,000 distinct CDR3 sequences, 32% seen once. General study results and limits: In two of eight donors, the top clonotype was HLA-C-restricted CMV-specific.

The genes are TRBV7-6 and TRBJ1-6; 7 bases are shared with TRBD1. The source of this sequence is a human donor in good health (CMV status not recorded). Some clones in this sample may be carry-over from other donors' samples. Sequencing was performed on CD8+ T cells from cultured PBMCs, taken from culture after CMV antigen stimulation. In DNA, the CDR3 is TGTGCCAGCAGCTTATCGGCGGGACAGCCGCTTAATTCACCCCTCCACTTT. As protein: CASSLSAGQPLNSPLHF.